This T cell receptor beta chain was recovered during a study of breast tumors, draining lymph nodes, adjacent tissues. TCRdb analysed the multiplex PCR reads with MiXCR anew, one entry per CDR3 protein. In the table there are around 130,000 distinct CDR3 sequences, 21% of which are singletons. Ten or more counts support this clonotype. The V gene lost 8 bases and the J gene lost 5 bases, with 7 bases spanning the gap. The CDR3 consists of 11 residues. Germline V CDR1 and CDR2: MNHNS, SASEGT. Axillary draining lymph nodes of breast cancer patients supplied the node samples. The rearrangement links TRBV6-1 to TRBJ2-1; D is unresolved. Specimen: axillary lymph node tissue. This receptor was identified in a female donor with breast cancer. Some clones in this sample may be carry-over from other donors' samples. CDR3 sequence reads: CASRWDNEQFF. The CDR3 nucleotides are TGTGCCAGCCGCTGGGACAATGAGCAGTTCTTC.